This TCR beta chain emerged from a study of identical twins. The study, taken as a whole, reports: Conclusions were drawn cross-sectionally by statistical analysis, without following the same donors. In zero-insertion analyses, partial confounding could arise from invariant MAIT and iNKT cells.

This clonotype showed up just a few times. Its cognate antigen is unknown. Germline assignment: CDR1 LNHNV and CDR2 YYDKDF (reference sequence). V dropped 1 base and J dropped 6; count of bases not matched to a gene: 4. The CDR3 length is 16 residues. TCRdb processed the 5' RACE reads anew with MiXCR; each CDR3 protein has one entry. The data contain about 570,000 distinct CDR3 sequences, 9.6% of them seen just once; the ten biggest clones take up more than 2.5%. These records were also assigned to another study, of yellow fever vaccine responses in identical twins. Per that paper: Each twin's T cell response to the vaccine was reported to look partly convergent and partly personalized.

The rearrangement uses TRBV15 and TRBJ2-2; 11 bases are a match to TRBD1. The sequenced sample consisted of PBMCs. This receptor was identified in a woman under 30 in good health. Here the CDR3 reads CATSRVPGQGAGELFF. CDR3 in DNA: TGTGCCACCAGCAGAGTCCCGGGACAGGGGGCCGGGGAGCTGTTTTTT.